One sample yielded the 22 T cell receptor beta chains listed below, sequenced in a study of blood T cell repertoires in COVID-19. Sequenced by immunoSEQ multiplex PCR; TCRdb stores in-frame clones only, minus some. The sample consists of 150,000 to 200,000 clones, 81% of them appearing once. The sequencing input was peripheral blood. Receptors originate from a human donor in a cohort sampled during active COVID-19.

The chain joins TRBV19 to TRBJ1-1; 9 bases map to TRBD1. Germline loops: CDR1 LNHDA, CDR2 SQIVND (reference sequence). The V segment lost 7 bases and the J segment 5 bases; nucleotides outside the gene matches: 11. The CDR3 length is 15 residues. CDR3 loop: CASTEFGTGRTEAFF. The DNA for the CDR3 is TGTGCCAGTACCGAATTTGGGACAGGGAGGACTGAAGCTTTCTTT.

The CDR3 nucleotides are TGTGCCAGCTCACCGTTCGGAGCAATGAACACCGGGGAGCTGTTTTTT. Translating gives CASSPFGAMNTGELFF. The chain joins TRBV18 to TRBJ2-2; D remains unclear. V lost 3 bases to trimming and J lost 1 base, with 12 bases between them. The CDR3 runs 16 residues. Germline CDR1 KGHSH, CDR2 LQKENI.

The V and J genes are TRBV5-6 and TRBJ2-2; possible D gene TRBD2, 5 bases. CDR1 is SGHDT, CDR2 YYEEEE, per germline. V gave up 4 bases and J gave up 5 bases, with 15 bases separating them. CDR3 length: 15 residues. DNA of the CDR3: TGTGCCAGCAGCCGCAATATCGGGGAGACCGGGGAGCTGTTTTTT. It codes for CASSRNIGETGELFF.

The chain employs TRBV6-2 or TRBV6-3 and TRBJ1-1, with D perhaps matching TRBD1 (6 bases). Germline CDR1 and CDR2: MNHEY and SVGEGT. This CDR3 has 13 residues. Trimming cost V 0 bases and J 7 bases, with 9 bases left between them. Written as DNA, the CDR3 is TGTGCCAGCAGTTACTCGACAGGATTTGAAGCTTTCTTT. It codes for CASSYSTGFEAFF.

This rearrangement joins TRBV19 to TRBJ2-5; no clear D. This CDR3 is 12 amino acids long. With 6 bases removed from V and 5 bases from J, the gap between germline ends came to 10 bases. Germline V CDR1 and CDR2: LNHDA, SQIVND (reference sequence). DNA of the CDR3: TGTGCCAGTAGCAGTACTACGGAGACCCAGTACTTC. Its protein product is CASSSTTETQYF.

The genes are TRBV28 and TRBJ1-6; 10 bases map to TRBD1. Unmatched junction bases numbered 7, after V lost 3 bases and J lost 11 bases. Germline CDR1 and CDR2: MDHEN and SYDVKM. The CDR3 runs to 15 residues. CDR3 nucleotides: TGTGCCAGCAGTTTGGGGGGACAGGGGCTTGCACCCCTCCACTTT. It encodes CASSLGGQGLAPLHF.

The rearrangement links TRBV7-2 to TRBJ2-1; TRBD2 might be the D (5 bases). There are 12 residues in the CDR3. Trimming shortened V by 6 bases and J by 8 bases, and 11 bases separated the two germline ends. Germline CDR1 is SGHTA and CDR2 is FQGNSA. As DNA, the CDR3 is TGTGCCAGCAGGTGGATGGAGGATGAGCAGTTCTTC. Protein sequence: CASRWMEDEQFF.

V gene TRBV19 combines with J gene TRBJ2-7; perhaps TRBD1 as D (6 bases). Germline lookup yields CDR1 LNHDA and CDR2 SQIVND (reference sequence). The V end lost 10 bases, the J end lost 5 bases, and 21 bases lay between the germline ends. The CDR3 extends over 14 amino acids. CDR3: CATKRNRAVDEQYF. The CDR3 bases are TGTGCCACCAAAAGGAACAGGGCCGTGGACGAGCAGTACTTC.

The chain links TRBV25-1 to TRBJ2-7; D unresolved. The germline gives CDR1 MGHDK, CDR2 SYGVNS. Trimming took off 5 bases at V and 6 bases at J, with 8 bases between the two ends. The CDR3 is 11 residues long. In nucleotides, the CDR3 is TGTGCCAGCAGTTATTCCGTCGAGCAGTACTTC. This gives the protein CASSYSVEQYF.

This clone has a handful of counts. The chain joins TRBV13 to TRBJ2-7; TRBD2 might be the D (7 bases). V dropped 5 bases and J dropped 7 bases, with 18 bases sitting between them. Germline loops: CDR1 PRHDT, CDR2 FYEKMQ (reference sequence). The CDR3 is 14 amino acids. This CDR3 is CASSGTRGGSEQYF. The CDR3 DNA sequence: TGTGCCAGCAGCGGTACTAGGGGGGGCTCTGAGCAGTACTTC.

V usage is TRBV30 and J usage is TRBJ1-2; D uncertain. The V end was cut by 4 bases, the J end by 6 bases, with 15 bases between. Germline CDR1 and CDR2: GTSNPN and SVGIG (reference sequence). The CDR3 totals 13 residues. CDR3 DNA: TGTGCCTGGATAATCCGGGATGGCCATGGCTACACCTTC. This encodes CAWIIRDGHGYTF. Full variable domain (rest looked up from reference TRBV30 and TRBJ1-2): SQTIHQWPATLVQPVGSPLSLECTVEGTSNPNLYWYRQAAGRGLQLLFYSVGIGQISSEVPQNLSASRPQDRQFILSSKKLLLSDSGFYLCAWIIRDGHGYTFGSGTRLTVV.

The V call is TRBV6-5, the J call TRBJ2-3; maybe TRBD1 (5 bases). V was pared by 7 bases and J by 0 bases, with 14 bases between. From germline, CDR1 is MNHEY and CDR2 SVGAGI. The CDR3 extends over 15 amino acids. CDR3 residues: CASTTRQPSTDTQYF. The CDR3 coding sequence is TGTGCCAGCACCACAAGACAGCCTAGCACAGATACGCAGTATTTT.

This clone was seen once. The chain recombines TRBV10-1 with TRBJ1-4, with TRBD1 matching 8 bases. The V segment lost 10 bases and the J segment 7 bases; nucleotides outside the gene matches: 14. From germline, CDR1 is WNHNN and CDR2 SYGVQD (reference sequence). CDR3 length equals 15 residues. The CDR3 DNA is TGCGCCAACTCACCCTCACAGGGGGGGCGTGAAAAACTGTTTTTT. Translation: CANSPSQGGREKLFF.

As DNA, the CDR3 is TGTGCCAGCAGCCCCGGGGGGCGAAACACCATATATTTT. Translated, it gives CASSPGGRNTIYF. This rearrangement joins TRBV7-2 to TRBJ1-3, with a possible D match to TRBD1 (6 bases). Germline V gene data show CDR1 as SGHTA and CDR2 as FQGNSA. This CDR3 has 13 amino acids. V was trimmed by 5 bases and J by 5 bases, leaving 10 bases between them.

The CDR3 DNA follows: TGTGCCAGCAGCCCGAACAGGGGGGCTGGAAACACCATATATTTT. It translates to CASSPNRGAGNTIYF. The rearrangement uses TRBV9 and TRBJ1-3; 8 bases agree with TRBD1. Germline CDR1 is SGDLS and CDR2 is YYNGEE. The V segment lost 4 bases and the J segment 2 bases; nucleotides outside the gene matches: 5. CDR3 length equals 15 residues.

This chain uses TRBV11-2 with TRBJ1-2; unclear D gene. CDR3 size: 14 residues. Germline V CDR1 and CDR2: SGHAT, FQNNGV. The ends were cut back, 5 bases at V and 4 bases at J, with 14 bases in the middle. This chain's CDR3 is CASSRVGGAYGYTF. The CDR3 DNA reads TGTGCCAGCAGCCGCGTTGGAGGCGCCTATGGCTACACCTTC.

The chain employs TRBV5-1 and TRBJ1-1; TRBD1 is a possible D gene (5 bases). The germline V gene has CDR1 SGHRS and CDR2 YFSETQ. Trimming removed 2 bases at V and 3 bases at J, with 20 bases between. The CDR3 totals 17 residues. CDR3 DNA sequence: TGCGCCAGCAGCTTCCCCAAAAAGCAGGGAGGGCACACTGAAGCTTTCTTT. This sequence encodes CASSFPKKQGGHTEAFF.

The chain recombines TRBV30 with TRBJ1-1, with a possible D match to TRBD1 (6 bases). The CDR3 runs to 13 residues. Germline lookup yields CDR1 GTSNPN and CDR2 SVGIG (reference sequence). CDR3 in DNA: TGTGCGGACTCAGGGGAGTGGGACACTGAAGCTTTCTTT. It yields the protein CADSGEWDTEAFF.

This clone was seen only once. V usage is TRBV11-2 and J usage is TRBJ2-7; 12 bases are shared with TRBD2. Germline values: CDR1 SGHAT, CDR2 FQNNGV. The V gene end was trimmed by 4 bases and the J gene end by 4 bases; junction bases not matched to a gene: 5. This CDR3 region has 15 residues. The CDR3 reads CASSSSGTSGYEQYF. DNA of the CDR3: TGTGCCAGCAGCTCCTCCGGGACTAGCGGGTACGAGCAGTACTTC.

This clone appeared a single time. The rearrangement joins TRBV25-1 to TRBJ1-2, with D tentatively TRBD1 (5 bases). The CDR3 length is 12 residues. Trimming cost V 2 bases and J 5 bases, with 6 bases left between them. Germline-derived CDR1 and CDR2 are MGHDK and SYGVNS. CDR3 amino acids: CASSEKGYGYTF. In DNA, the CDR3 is TGTGCCAGCAGTGAAAAGGGGTATGGCTACACCTTC.

CDR3 nucleotide sequence: TGCGCCAGCAGCCACCTTGGGGGCCTATTAAACTATGGCTACACCTTC. Encoded protein: CASSHLGGLLNYGYTF. The rearrangement joins TRBV4-3 to TRBJ1-2, with D perhaps matching TRBD1 (6 bases). Germline V gene sequence: CDR1 LGHNA, CDR2 YSLEER. The CDR3 covers 16 residues. The V and J ends lost 3 bases and 2 bases respectively, with 16 bases between them.

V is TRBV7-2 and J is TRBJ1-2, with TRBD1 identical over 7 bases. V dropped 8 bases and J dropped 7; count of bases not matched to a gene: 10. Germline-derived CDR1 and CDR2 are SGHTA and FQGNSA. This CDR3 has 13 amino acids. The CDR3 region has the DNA TGTGCCAGCGCCGCTCTGGGACAGATTGGCTACACCTTC. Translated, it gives CASAALGQIGYTF.